This entry lists 9 T cell receptor beta chains sequenced from one sample in a study of T-cell reconstitution after alpha-beta-depleted transplantation in children. TCRbeta library preparation incorporated unique molecular identifiers. TCRdb itself ran the PCR reads through MiXCR, one entry per CDR3 protein. The sample consists of about 230,000 distinct CDR3 sequences, under 13% of them appearing once. Sequencing was performed on PBMCs, taken before TCRalphabeta/CD19-depleted stem cell transplant. The source of these receptors is a child less than two years old with acute myeloid leukemia, due to receive a stem cell transplant.

The V call is TRBV20-1, the J call TRBJ1-3; D gene unclear. Germline CDR1 DFQATT, CDR2 SNEGSKA (reference sequence). V was cut by 0 bases and J by 3 bases, with 12 bases left in between. The CDR3 contains 15 residues. The CDR3 DNA sequence: TGCAGTGCTAGAGATCAGTGGGCCGGTGGAAACACCATATATTTT. This gives the protein CSARDQWAGGNTIYF.

This clonotype was observed many times. CDR3 loop: CASSRWGYLSYEQYF. The DNA of the CDR3 is TGTGCCAGCAGTCGATGGGGGTACCTCTCCTACGAGCAGTACTTC. The chain carries TRBV28 and TRBJ2-7; D tentatively reads TRBD1 or TRBD2 (5 bases each). The CDR3 runs to 15 residues. V was clipped by 5 bases and J by 0 bases, with 14 bases between them. Germline CDR1 reads MDHEN; CDR2 reads SYDVKM.

This clonotype occurred many times. The rearrangement links TRBV7-2 to TRBJ1-5; D possibly corresponds to TRBD1 (5 bases). The V end lost 4 bases, the J end lost 2 bases, and 12 bases lay between the germline ends. The germline CDR1 and CDR2 sequences are SGHTA and FQGNSA. This CDR3 is built from 15 residues. CDR3 protein: CASSSPLGRNQPQHF. In DNA form, the CDR3 reads TGTGCCAGCAGCTCCCCTCTGGGGCGCAATCAGCCCCAGCATTTT.

This clonotype was recorded at least ten times. The V gene is TRBV3-1, the J gene TRBJ1-2; D gene unclear. Germline V gene data show CDR1 as LGHDT and CDR2 as YNNKEL (reference sequence). This CDR3 has 13 residues. Trimming left V 3 bases short and J 2 bases short, with 7 bases between. The CDR3 spells CASSQRVNYGYTF. In DNA form, the CDR3 reads TGTGCCAGCAGCCAGCGGGTGAACTATGGCTACACCTTC.

Comment on this clonotype: A much larger clone sits a single nucleotide away, making a read error possible. The chain combines TRBV12-3 or TRBV12-4 with TRBJ1-1, with TRBD1 identical over 8 bases. This CDR3 is 14 amino acids long. The CDR3 sequence is CAGRNRGYVTEAFF. CDR3 DNA sequence: TGTGCCGGCAGAAACAGGGGGTATGTGACTGAAGCTTTCTTT.

This clonotype came up many times. The V call is TRBV7-2, the J call TRBJ1-6; the D is unclear. Germline CDR1 and CDR2: SGHTA and FQGNSA. The CDR3 sequence is 15 residues long. The ends were cut back, 0 bases at V and 8 bases at J, with 11 bases in the middle. The chain's CDR3 is CASSLATVLDSPLHF. Here the CDR3 DNA reads TGTGCCAGCAGCTTAGCGACGGTTTTGGATTCACCCCTCCACTTT.

Only a few counts were recorded for this clonotype. CDR3 bases: TGTGCCAGCAAGGGGGAAGAGACCCAGTACTTC. Translating gives CASKGEETQYF. The chain links TRBV28 to TRBJ2-5, with a possible D match to TRBD1 (6 bases). V lost 7 bases to trimming and J lost 3 bases, with 6 bases between them. The CDR3 extends over 11 amino acids. Germline-derived CDR1 and CDR2 are MDHEN and SYDVKM.

This clonotype was counted at least ten times. The V and J genes are TRBV7-2 and TRBJ2-2; TRBD1 might be the D (5 bases). Germline assignment: CDR1 SGHTA and CDR2 FQGNSA. The CDR3 spans 14 residues. The V end was cut by 5 bases, the J end by 3 bases, with 10 bases between. DNA of the CDR3: TGTGCCAGCAGCGCCCAGGGTCACACCGGGGAGCTGTTTTTT. It encodes CASSAQGHTGELFF.

This clonotype was found many times. The J gene is TRBJ2-3, the V gene TRBV24-1; TRBD1 matches at 8 bases. V dropped 0 bases and J dropped 2; count of bases not matched to a gene: 3. CDR3 length equals 16 residues. Germline CDR1 reads KGHDR; CDR2 reads SFDVKD. Written as DNA, the CDR3 is TGTGCCACCAGTGATTTGACAGGGGGAACCACAGATACGCAGTATTTT. This gives the protein CATSDLTGGTTDTQYF.